This T cell receptor (beta chain) was recorded in a study of response to subunit inactivated influenza vaccine. The study's findings and limits: After each seasonal influenza vaccination, few new T cells are recruited, the authors suggested.

For this clonotype: What it binds is not known.

TCRdb reprocessed the RT-PCR reads via MiXCR and lists one record per CDR3 protein. The repertoire has about 610,000 distinct CDR3 sequences, 14% of them found once; the top ten carry 11%. The CDR3 contains 14 residues. The ends were cut back, 5 bases at V and 2 bases at J, with 13 bases in the middle. Germline CDR1 MNHNS, CDR2 SASEGT. This chain links TRBV6-1 with TRBJ2-7, with D unclear. The sequence was obtained from a man aged 50 to 60 who received an inactivated influenza vaccine. Here the sequenced sample was PBMCs from blood, taken roughly 12 days after vaccination. CDR3 sequence (DNA): TGTGCCAGCAGTAGTATTCTGGTCCCCTACGAGCAGTACTTC. Protein product: CASSSILVPYEQYF.